These 16 T cell receptor beta chains were all obtained from the same sample, sequenced in a study of cytomegalovirus exposure and HLA in healthy donors. PCR employed 60 Vbeta and 13 Jbeta primers. Sequencing was performed with immunoSEQ multiplex PCR; in TCRdb, only in-frame clones are kept and a portion is missing. The repertoire includes roughly 160,000 clones, 84% of them detected once, and about 0.37% sits in the top ten. Sequenced input: PBMCs. These receptors all stem from a boy aged 2 to 10 in good health and CMV-seronegative.

The CDR3: CASSIRLEQYF. The DNA for the CDR3 is TGTGCCAGCAGTATTCGACTAGAGCAGTACTTC. V usage is TRBV28 and J usage is TRBJ2-7; tentative D call: TRBD2 (5 bases). Germline V CDR1 and CDR2: MDHEN, SYDVKM. The CDR3 loop spans 11 amino acids. Trimming pared 5 bases from V and 7 bases from J, leaving 9 bases between.

The chain joins TRBV5-1 to TRBJ2-5; TRBD2 might be the D (7 bases). Trimming removed 0 bases at V and 5 bases at J, with 14 bases between. The germline CDR1 and CDR2 sequences are SGHRS and YFSETQ. CDR3 length equals 15 residues. The CDR3 sequence is CASSLDGGRPETQYF. CDR3 bases: TGCGCCAGCAGCTTGGACGGGGGGCGCCCGGAGACCCAGTACTTC. Together with reference TRBV5-1 and TRBJ2-5, the CDR3 gives the full variable domain: KAGVTQTPRYLIKTRGQQVTLSCSPISGHRSVSWYQQTPGQGLQFLFEYFSETQRNKGNFPGRFSGRQFSNSRSEMNVSTLELGDSALYLCASSLDGGRPETQYFGPGTRLLVL.

This sequence joins TRBV11-2 and TRBJ2-3; D remains ambiguous. CDR1 and CDR2 (germline): SGHAT, FQNNGV. The CDR3 is made up of 15 amino acids. Trimming cost V 1 base and J 2 bases, with 10 bases left between them. The chain's CDR3 is CASSLVGRSTDTQYF. The CDR3 nucleotides read TGTGCCAGCAGCTTAGTCGGCAGGTCCACAGATACGCAGTATTTT.

This clone has a single count. The V gene is TRBV18, the J gene TRBJ2-7; D is possibly TRBD1 (5 bases). V lost 2 bases, J lost 4 bases, and 15 bases lay in between. The CDR3 consists of 15 residues. Per germline, CDR1 KGHSH and CDR2 LQKENI. CDR3 sequence: CASSPSSPGLYEQYF. DNA for the CDR3: TGTGCCAGCTCACCATCCTCTCCAGGGCTGTACGAGCAGTACTTC.

This clone was counted only a few times. The V gene is TRBV6-1, the J gene TRBJ2-7; D remains unclear. Trimming removed 5 bases at V and 3 bases at J, with 8 bases between. The CDR3 runs to 12 residues. In germline, CDR1 is MNHNS, CDR2 SASEGT. The CDR3 coding sequence is TGTGCCAGCAGTAGCGAGCTCTACGAGCAGTACTTC. Residues: CASSSELYEQYF.

The V call is TRBV2, the J call TRBJ2-1; possible D gene TRBD1, 5 bases. The germline V and J ends were trimmed by 7 bases and 0 bases, with 10 bases remaining between them. The CDR3 spans 14 residues. Germline-derived CDR1 and CDR2 are SNHLY and FYNNEI. The CDR3 DNA follows: TGTGCCAGCATGGACACGCGCTCCTACAATGAGCAGTTCTTC. Its protein product is CASMDTRSYNEQFF.

The chain is built from TRBV9 and TRBJ1-5; the D is unclear. Trimming removed 0 bases at V and 0 bases at J, with 4 bases between. The CDR3 spans 14 residues. Germline V gene sequence: CDR1 SGDLS, CDR2 YYNGEE. The CDR3 protein is CASSVGPSNQPQHF. In nucleotides, the CDR3 is TGTGCCAGCAGCGTAGGGCCTAGCAATCAGCCCCAGCATTTT.

This rearrangement joins TRBV2 to TRBJ2-1; TRBD2 aligns across 14 bases. The V gene's germline CDR1 is SNHLY and CDR2 FYNNEI. The CDR3 contains 16 residues. Unmatched junction bases numbered 19, after V lost 10 bases and J lost 14 bases. This CDR3 is CATLPGLAGVRALKFF. DNA for the CDR3: TGTGCCACCTTACCGGGACTAGCGGGAGTAAGGGCCCTTAAGTTCTTC.

This rearrangement joins TRBV19 to TRBJ2-5, with 7 bases fitting TRBD1. V was pared by 5 bases and J by 1 base, with 7 bases of the junction left unmatched. Germline CDR1 is LNHDA and CDR2 is SQIVND (reference sequence). CDR3 length: 15 amino acids. The CDR3 nucleotides are TGTGCCAGTAGTTCGTCGACAGGGTCCCAAGAGACCCAGTACTTC. As protein: CASSSSTGSQETQYF.

The chain recombines TRBV4-1 with TRBJ2-2; D is uncertain. V lost 1 base, J lost 6 bases, and 3 bases lay in between. The length of the CDR3 is 12 residues. Germline loops: CDR1 MGHRA, CDR2 YSYEKL. CDR3 sequence: CASSQAAGELFF. The CDR3 nucleotides read TGCGCCAGCAGCCAAGCTGCCGGGGAGCTGTTTTTT.

V usage is TRBV9 and J usage is TRBJ2-3, with 13 positions matching TRBD2. Germline V gives CDR1 SGDLS, CDR2 YYNGEE. CDR3 size: 16 residues. Trimming at V came to 4 bases and at J to 1 base, leaving 3 bases not matched to a gene. Written as DNA, the CDR3 is TGTGCCAGCAGCATCGGGACTAGCGGGGGCACAGATACGCAGTATTTT. This encodes CASSIGTSGGTDTQYF.

In its sample, this clone was seen once. V usage is TRBV12-5 and J usage is TRBJ1-1, with D possibly being TRBD1 (5 bases). With 7 bases removed from V and 2 bases from J, the gap between germline ends came to 8 bases. Germline V CDR1 and CDR2: LGHNT, FRNRAP. This CDR3 is 12 amino acids long. CDR3: CASDDRNTEAFF. In DNA, the CDR3 is TGTGCTAGTGATGACAGAAACACTGAAGCTTTCTTT.

This clone was detected a few times. CDR3 amino acids: CASSLAPLVMNTEAFF. In DNA form, the CDR3 reads TGTGCCAGCAGCTTGGCCCCTCTCGTAATGAACACTGAAGCTTTCTTT. The J gene is TRBJ1-1, the V gene TRBV7-9; no definite D call. Germline loops: CDR1 SEHNR, CDR2 FQNEAQ (reference sequence). V lost 3 bases and J lost 0, with 14 bases in between. There are 16 residues in the CDR3.

This sequence joins TRBV7-6 and TRBJ1-2; 8 bases agree with TRBD1. This CDR3 comprises 14 residues. Per germline, CDR1 SGHVS and CDR2 FNYEAQ. With 6 bases clipped from V and 2 bases from J, the junction kept 5 bases outside the gene matches. The DNA of the CDR3 is TGTGCCAGCAGTCTAGGACAGGGCAACTATGGCTACACCTTC. Its protein product is CASSLGQGNYGYTF.

The chain has TRBV6-5 and TRBJ1-4; D unclear. The length of the CDR3 is 14 residues. V shed 2 bases and J shed 8 bases, with 12 bases lying between them. The germline CDR1 and CDR2 sequences are MNHEY and SVGAGI. CDR3 in amino acids: CASSYGSGGEKLFF. The CDR3 nucleotides read TGTGCCAGCAGTTACGGGTCGGGTGGCGAAAAACTGTTTTTT.

This clone was detected only once. The genes are TRBV7-6 and TRBJ2-7, with 9 nucleotides matching TRBD1. The CDR3 has 15 residues. Germline trimming cut 2 bases from V and 5 bases from J; bases unmatched to any gene: 7. CDR1 is SGHVS and CDR2 is FNYEAQ in the germline V gene. CDR3 amino acids: CASSLRGQGFDEQYF. CDR3 bases: TGTGCCAGCAGCTTAAGGGGACAGGGATTTGACGAGCAGTACTTC.